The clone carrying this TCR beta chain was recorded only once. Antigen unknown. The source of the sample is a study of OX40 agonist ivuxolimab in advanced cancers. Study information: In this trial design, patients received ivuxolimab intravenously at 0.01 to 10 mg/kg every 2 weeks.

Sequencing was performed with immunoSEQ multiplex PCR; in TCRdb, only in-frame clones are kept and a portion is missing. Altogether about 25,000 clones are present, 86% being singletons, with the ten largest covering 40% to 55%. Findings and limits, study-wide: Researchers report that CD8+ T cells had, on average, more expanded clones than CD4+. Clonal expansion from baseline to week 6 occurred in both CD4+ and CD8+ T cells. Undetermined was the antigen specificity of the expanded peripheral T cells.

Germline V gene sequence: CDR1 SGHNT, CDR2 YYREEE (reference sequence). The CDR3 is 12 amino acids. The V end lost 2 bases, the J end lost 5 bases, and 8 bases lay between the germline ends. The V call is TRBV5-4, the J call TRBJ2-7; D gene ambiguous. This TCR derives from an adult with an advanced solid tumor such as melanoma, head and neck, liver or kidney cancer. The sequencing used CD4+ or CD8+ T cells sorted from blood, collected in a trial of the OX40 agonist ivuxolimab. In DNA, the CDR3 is TGTGCCAGCAGCTTCGCCTGGGACGAGCAGTACTTC. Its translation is CASSFAWDEQYF.